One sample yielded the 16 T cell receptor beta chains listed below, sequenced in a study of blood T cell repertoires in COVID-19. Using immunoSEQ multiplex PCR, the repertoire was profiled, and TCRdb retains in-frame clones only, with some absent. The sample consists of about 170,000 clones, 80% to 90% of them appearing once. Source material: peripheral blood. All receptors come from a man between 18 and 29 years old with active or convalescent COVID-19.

The CDR3 nucleotides read TGTGCCAGCAGCCCCACCCCAGGACTAGCGGGCATTCAGGGGGATGAGCAGTTCTTC. Translation: CASSPTPGLAGIQGDEQFF. The chain links TRBV7-3 to TRBJ2-1, with 11 positions matching TRBD2. Germline V gene lookup returns CDR1 SGHTA and CDR2 FQGTGA. With V trimmed by 5 bases and J by 8 bases, 20 bases remained unmatched. The CDR3 sequence is 19 residues long.

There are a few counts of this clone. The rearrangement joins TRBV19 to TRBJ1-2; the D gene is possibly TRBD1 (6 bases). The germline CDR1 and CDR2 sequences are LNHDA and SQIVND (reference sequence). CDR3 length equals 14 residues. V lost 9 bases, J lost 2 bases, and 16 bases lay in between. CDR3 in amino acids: CASLKQGYNYGYTF. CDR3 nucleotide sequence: TGTGCCAGCCTAAAACAGGGATACAACTATGGCTACACCTTC.

The CDR3 nucleotides read TGTGCCAGCAGCCCGGCCCGGGGGGCGGGGGCTCGCTACGAGCAGTACGTC. Translated, it gives CASSPARGAGARYEQYV. The chain joins TRBV11-3 to TRBJ2-7; weak D call: TRBD2 (7 bases). With 5 bases removed from V and 3 bases from J, the gap between germline ends came to 23 bases. Germline V CDR1 and CDR2: SGHNT, YENEEA. The CDR3 has 17 amino acids.

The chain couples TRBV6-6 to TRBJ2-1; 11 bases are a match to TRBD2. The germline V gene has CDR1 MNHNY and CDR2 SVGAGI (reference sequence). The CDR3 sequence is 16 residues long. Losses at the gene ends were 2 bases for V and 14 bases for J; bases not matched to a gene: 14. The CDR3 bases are TGTGCCAGCAGTTACGGACTAGCGGGTACCCCGGGATCTGAGTTCTTC. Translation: CASSYGLAGTPGSEFF.

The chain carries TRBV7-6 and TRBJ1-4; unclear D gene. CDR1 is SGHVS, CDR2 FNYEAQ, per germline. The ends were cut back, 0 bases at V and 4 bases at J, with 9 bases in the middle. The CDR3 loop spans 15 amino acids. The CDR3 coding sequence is TGTGCCAGCAGCTTAGCGCCAACAGATAATGAAAAACTGTTTTTT. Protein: CASSLAPTDNEKLFF.

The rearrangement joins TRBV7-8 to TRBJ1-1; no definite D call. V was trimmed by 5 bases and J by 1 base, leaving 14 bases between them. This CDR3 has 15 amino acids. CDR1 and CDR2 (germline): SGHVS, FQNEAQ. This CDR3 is CASSPRRLSNTEAFF. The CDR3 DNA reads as TGTGCCAGCAGCCCTAGGCGGCTGTCGAACACTGAAGCTTTCTTT.

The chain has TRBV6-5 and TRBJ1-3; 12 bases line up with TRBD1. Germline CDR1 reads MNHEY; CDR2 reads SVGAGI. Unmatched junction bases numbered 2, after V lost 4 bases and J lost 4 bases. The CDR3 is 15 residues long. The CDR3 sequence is CASSWDRGLGNTIYF. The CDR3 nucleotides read TGTGCCAGCAGTTGGGACAGGGGGCTCGGAAACACCATATATTTT.

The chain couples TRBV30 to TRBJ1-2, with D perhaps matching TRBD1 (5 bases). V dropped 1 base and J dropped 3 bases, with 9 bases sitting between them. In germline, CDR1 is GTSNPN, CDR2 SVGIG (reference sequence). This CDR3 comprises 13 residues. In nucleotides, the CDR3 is TGTGCCTGGAGTGATGGGGCAGACTATGGCTACACCTTC. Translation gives CAWSDGADYGYTF. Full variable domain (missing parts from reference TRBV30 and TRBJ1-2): SQTIHQWPATLVQPVGSPLSLECTVEGTSNPNLYWYRQAAGRGLQLLFYSVGIGQISSEVPQNLSASRPQDRQFILSSKKLLLSDSGFYLCAWSDGADYGYTFGSGTRLTVV.

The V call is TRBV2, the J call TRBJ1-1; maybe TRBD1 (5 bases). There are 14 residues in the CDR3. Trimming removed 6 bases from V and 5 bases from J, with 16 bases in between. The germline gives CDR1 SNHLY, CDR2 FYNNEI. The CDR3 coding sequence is TGTGCCAGCAGGCTCGACGGCCAGGGTACTGAAGCTTTCTTT. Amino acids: CASRLDGQGTEAFF.

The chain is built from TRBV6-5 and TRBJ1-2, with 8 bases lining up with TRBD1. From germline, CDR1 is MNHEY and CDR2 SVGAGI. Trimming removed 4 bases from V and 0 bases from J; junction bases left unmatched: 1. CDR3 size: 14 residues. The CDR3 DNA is TGTGCCAGCAGTTGGGGACAGGCTAACTATGGCTACACCTTC. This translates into CASSWGQANYGYTF.

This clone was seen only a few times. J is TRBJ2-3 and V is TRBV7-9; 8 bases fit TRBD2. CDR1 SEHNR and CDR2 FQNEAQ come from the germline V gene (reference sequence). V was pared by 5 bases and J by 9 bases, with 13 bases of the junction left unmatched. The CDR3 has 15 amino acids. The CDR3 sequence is CASSAVAGPAETQYF. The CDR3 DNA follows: TGTGCCAGCAGCGCCGTAGCGGGGCCCGCGGAGACGCAGTATTTT.

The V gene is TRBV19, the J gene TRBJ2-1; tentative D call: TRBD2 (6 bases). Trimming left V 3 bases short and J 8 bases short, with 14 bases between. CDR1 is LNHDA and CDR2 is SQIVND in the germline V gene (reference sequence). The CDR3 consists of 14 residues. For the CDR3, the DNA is TGTGCCAGTAGTATGCGGGGCCTGAGCGATGAGCAGTTCTTC. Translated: CASSMRGLSDEQFF.

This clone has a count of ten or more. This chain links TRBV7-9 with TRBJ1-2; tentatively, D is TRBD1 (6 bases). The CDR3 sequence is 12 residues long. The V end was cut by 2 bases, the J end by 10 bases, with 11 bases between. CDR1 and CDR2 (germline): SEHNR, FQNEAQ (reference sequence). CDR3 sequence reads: CASSLQGSVYTF. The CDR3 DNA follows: TGTGCCAGCAGCTTACAGGGGTCCGTCTACACCTTC.

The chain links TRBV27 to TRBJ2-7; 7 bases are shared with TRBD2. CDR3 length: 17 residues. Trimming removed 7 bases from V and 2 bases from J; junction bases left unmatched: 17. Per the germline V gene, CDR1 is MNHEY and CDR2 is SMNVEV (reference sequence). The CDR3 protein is CASTRLSGLAETYEQYV. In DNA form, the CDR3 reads TGTGCCAGCACCCGATTAAGTGGCCTAGCGGAAACCTACGAGCAGTACGTC.

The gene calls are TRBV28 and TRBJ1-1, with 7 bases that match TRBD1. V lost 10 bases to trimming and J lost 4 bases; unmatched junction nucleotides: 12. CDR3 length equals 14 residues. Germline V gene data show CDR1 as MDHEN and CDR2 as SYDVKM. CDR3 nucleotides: TGTGCCACCCTCGGAGGGGGCGCCGGCACTGAAGCTTTCTTT. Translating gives CATLGGGAGTEAFF.

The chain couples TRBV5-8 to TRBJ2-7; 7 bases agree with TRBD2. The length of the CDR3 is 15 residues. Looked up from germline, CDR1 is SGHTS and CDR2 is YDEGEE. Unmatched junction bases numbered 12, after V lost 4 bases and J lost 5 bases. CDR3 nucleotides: TGTGCCAGCAGCCCGCGGGGGAGGGCGGCTGACGAGCAGTACGTC. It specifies CASSPRGRAADEQYV.